The 25 T cell receptor beta chains reported below all come from one sample, sequenced in a study of shared clonotypes between healthy human individuals. Sequencing used immunoSEQ multiplex PCR; TCRdb keeps in-frame clones, though not all of them. Among hundreds of thousands of clones, almost 97% were seen once, and the ten largest hold about 0.06%. Sequencing input: naive CD4+ T cells sorted from blood. Subset indicated: CD45RA+ positively selected. These receptors were obtained from a woman in her thirties in good health.

This chain links TRBV28 with TRBJ2-2, with D maybe TRBD2 (6 bases). With 6 bases removed from V and 1 base from J, the gap between germline ends came to 12 bases. The CDR3 spans 15 residues. Germline V lookup: CDR1 MDHEN, CDR2 SYDVKM. Here the CDR3 reads CASRFGTWNTGELFF. The CDR3 DNA sequence: TGTGCCAGCAGGTTCGGGACTTGGAACACCGGGGAGCTGTTTTTT.

The chain couples TRBV19 to TRBJ2-2; 9 bases are shared with TRBD1. Trimming removed 5 bases from V and 3 bases from J; junction bases left unmatched: 7. The CDR3 sequence is 16 residues long. Per germline, CDR1 LNHDA and CDR2 SQIVND (reference sequence). CDR3 amino acids: CASSVHRGLYTGELFF. The CDR3 nucleotides are TGTGCCAGTAGTGTCCACAGGGGGCTTTACACCGGGGAGCTGTTTTTT.

This rearrangement joins TRBV5-1 to TRBJ2-3, with 7 bases fitting TRBD2. The CDR3 extends over 15 amino acids. J gave up 2 bases and V 0 bases, and 3 bases lay outside the gene matches. Per the germline V gene, CDR1 is SGHRS and CDR2 is YFSETQ. CDR3 amino acids: CASSLAGRPTDTQYF. For the CDR3, the DNA is TGCGCCAGCAGCTTGGCCGGGAGGCCCACAGATACGCAGTATTTT.

This rearrangement joins TRBV2 to TRBJ2-1; TRBD1 might be the D (6 bases). This CDR3 has 13 residues. CDR1 and CDR2 from the germline V gene are SNHLY and FYNNEI. Trimming removed 7 bases at V and 7 bases at J, with 14 bases between. The CDR3 is CASKDRFLNEQFF. CDR3 in DNA: TGTGCCAGCAAAGACAGGTTTCTTAATGAGCAGTTCTTC.

V and J are TRBV9 and TRBJ1-3; tentatively, D is TRBD1 (5 bases). The CDR3 is made up of 18 amino acids. Looked up from germline, CDR1 is SGDLS and CDR2 is YYNGEE. V was pared by 0 bases and J by 3 bases, with 19 bases between. The CDR3 reads CASSVGFPAGVGGNTIYF. CDR3 in DNA: TGTGCCAGCAGCGTAGGATTCCCTGCGGGGGTAGGTGGAAACACCATATATTTT.

The chain carries TRBV7-6 and TRBJ2-1; TRBD2 is a possible D gene (5 bases). Germline V gives CDR1 SGHVS, CDR2 FNYEAQ. The CDR3 covers 12 residues. Between the trimmed V and J ends, which lost 11 bases and 0 bases, there was a span of 8 bases. CDR3 sequence (DNA): TGTGCCTCTACTAGCTCCTACAATGAGCAGTTCTTC. Translated, it gives CASTSSYNEQFF.

The chain has TRBV7-9 and TRBJ2-1, with D tentatively TRBD1 or TRBD2 (6 bases each). The CDR3 length is 15 residues. The germline V gene encodes CDR1 SEHNR and CDR2 FQNEAQ (reference sequence). Trimming took 2 bases from V and 5 from J, leaving 13 bases between them. The CDR3 coding sequence is TGTGCCAGCAGCTTACGGGGGCGACAGGACAATGAGCAGTTCTTC. As protein: CASSLRGRQDNEQFF.

The genes are TRBV11-3 and TRBJ2-2; the D is unclear. Deletions cut 1 base from V and 4 bases from J, with 4 bases between. Germline CDR1 reads SGHNT; CDR2 reads YENEEA. The CDR3 consists of 13 residues. CDR3 coding DNA: TGTGCCAGCAGCTTAGCCCTCACCGGGGAGCTGTTTTTT. Translating it yields CASSLALTGELFF.

V usage is TRBV14 and J usage is TRBJ2-7; D unresolved. Germline CDR1 reads SGHDN; CDR2 reads FVKESK. Trimming stripped 4 bases from V and 2 bases from J, with 15 bases between. This CDR3 has 15 residues. This chain's CDR3 is CASSPLLWGPYEQYF. Here the CDR3 DNA reads TGTGCCAGCAGCCCCCTTCTGTGGGGTCCCTACGAGCAGTACTTC.

The chain employs TRBV7-9 and TRBJ2-5, with D perhaps matching TRBD2 (5 bases). In germline, CDR1 is SEHNR, CDR2 FQNEAQ (reference sequence). This CDR3 has 12 amino acids. The V end lost 5 bases, the J end lost 5 bases, and 9 bases lay between the germline ends. The CDR3, as DNA: TGTGCCAGCAGCGCGGGCGGGGAGACCCAGTACTTC. Encoded protein: CASSAGGETQYF.

This clone has a single count. Other DNA sequences of this sample code for an identical CDR3. CDR3: CASSLGPQETQYF. The CDR3 DNA reads as TGTGCCAGCAGCTTAGGTCCGCAAGAGACCCAGTACTTC. The V and J genes are TRBV11-2 and TRBJ2-5; D call uncertain. This CDR3 has 13 amino acids. Germline-derived CDR1 and CDR2 are SGHAT and FQNNGV. Trimming pared 1 base from V and 2 bases from J, leaving 5 bases between.

V is TRBV4-1 and J is TRBJ1-4, with D hard to call. The length of the CDR3 is 15 residues. Looked up from germline, CDR1 is MGHRA and CDR2 is YSYEKL. The V gene lost 1 base and the J gene lost 4 bases, with 10 bases spanning the gap. Here the CDR3 reads CASSQARMDNEKLFF. DNA for the CDR3: TGCGCCAGCAGCCAAGCCAGGATGGATAATGAAAAACTGTTTTTT.

The chain uses TRBV6-4 and TRBJ2-3; possibly TRBD2 for D (5 bases). Germline V gene lookup returns CDR1 MRHNA and CDR2 SNTAGT. Trimming shortened V by 4 bases and J by 6 bases, and 11 bases separated the two germline ends. The CDR3 is made up of 13 amino acids. The CDR3 region has the DNA TGTGCCAGCAGTGTCTTTTGGGAGGATACGCAGTATTTT. Translated: CASSVFWEDTQYF.

This rearrangement joins TRBV30 to TRBJ1-1; 8 bases fit TRBD1. This CDR3 has 13 amino acids. CDR1 GTSNPN and CDR2 SVGIG come from the germline V gene (reference sequence). The V and J ends lost 2 bases and 5 bases, in that order; junction bases with no gene match: 4. The CDR3 DNA follows: TGTGCCTGGAGTTACAGGGGGGGGACTGAAGCTTTCTTT. This gives the protein CAWSYRGGTEAFF.

J is TRBJ1-3 and V is TRBV11-2, with 7 bases identical to TRBD1. CDR1 is SGHAT, CDR2 FQNNGV, per germline. Germline trimming cut 1 base from V and 2 bases from J; bases unmatched to any gene: 2. This CDR3 is built from 15 residues. CDR3 in DNA: TGTGCCAGCAGCTTAGTCCAGGGGGCTGGAAACACCATATATTTT. Translation gives CASSLVQGAGNTIYF.

DNA of the CDR3: TGTGCCAGCAGCTCAAACAGGGGAATCGGGGAAAAACTGTTTTTT. Translated: CASSSNRGIGEKLFF. The chain recombines TRBV7-7 with TRBJ1-4; 7 nucleotides match TRBD1. The CDR3 totals 15 residues. V was pared by 4 bases and J by 8 bases, with 10 bases of the junction left unmatched. Germline CDR1 and CDR2: SSHAT and FNYEAQ (reference sequence). Full variable domain (remainder filled in from reference TRBV7-7 and TRBJ1-4): GAGVSQSPRYKVTKRGQDVTLRCDPISSHATLYWYQQALGQGPEFLTYFNYEAQPDKSGLPSDRFSAERPEGSISTLTIQRTEQRDSAMYRCASSSNRGIGEKLFFGSGTQLSVL.

The chain links TRBV2 to TRBJ2-1, with a weak D call TRBD2 (5 bases). CDR1 is SNHLY, CDR2 FYNNEI, per germline. The CDR3 is made up of 12 amino acids. V lost 3 bases and J 9 bases, leaving 9 bases between the germline ends. CDR3 DNA: TGTGCCAGCAGTGAGGAGGTGGGTGAGCAGTTCTTC. This gives the protein CASSEEVGEQFF.

This clone was seen a single time. The rearrangement joins TRBV23-1 to TRBJ2-7, with TRBD1 matching 8 bases. TRBV23-1 is given ORF status, its function remaining uncertain. V was clipped by 3 bases and J by 4 bases; unmatched bases: 8. The CDR3 contains 15 residues. CDR3 sequence (DNA): TGCGCCAGCAGTCATCCAGGACAGGGAAGGTACGAGCAGTACTTC. It codes for CASSHPGQGRYEQYF.

The chain joins TRBV6-5 to TRBJ2-7; D unclear. CDR1 and CDR2 (germline): MNHEY, SVGAGI. V was trimmed by 4 bases and J by 0 bases, leaving 7 bases between them. This CDR3 is 13 amino acids long. Here the CDR3 reads CASSSVGSYEQYF. DNA for the CDR3: TGTGCCAGCAGTTCAGTCGGCTCCTACGAGCAGTACTTC.

The V call is TRBV4-1, the J call TRBJ1-5; D call uncertain. Germline loops: CDR1 MGHRA, CDR2 YSYEKL. Trimming shortened V by 0 bases and J by 3 bases, and 6 bases separated the two germline ends. The CDR3 contains 14 residues. CDR3 protein: CASSQESDNQPQHF. CDR3 nucleotides: TGCGCCAGCAGCCAAGAATCGGACAATCAGCCCCAGCATTTT.

The V gene is TRBV28, the J gene TRBJ2-7, with TRBD1 matching 7 bases. The CDR3 is 14 residues long. The germline V gene encodes CDR1 MDHEN and CDR2 SYDVKM. Losses at the gene ends were 8 bases for V and 2 bases for J; bases not matched to a gene: 9. DNA for the CDR3: TGTGCCAGCGCCAGAGCAGGGGGTCCCTACGAGCAGTACTTC. It encodes CASARAGGPYEQYF.

The V and J genes are TRBV19 and TRBJ2-7, with D perhaps TRBD2 (6 bases). The CDR3 loop spans 13 amino acids. Trimming removed 3 bases from V and 2 bases from J, with 8 bases in between. Germline V gene sequence: CDR1 LNHDA, CDR2 SQIVND (reference sequence). For the CDR3, the DNA is TGTGCCAGTAGTATGTGGGGGGCCTACGAGCAGTACTTC. Its translation: CASSMWGAYEQYF.

In its sample, this clone was seen a few times. The V gene is TRBV7-9, the J gene TRBJ1-3, with D unclear. V was pared by 6 bases and J by 4 bases, with 7 bases between. Germline V lookup: CDR1 SEHNR, CDR2 FQNEAQ (reference sequence). The CDR3 length is 12 residues. As DNA, the CDR3 is TGTGCCAGCAGGATACAAGGAAACACCATATATTTT. It encodes CASRIQGNTIYF.

J is TRBJ1-1 and V is TRBV28; perhaps TRBD1 as D (5 bases). The CDR3 length is 17 residues. In germline, CDR1 is MDHEN, CDR2 SYDVKM. V was shortened by 6 bases and J by 3 bases, with 23 bases between the two germline ends. DNA for the CDR3: TGTGCCAGCAGCCCTCACGCCGGGAGTCGGGACGACACTGAAGCTTTCTTT. Protein sequence: CASSPHAGSRDDTEAFF. Full variable domain (missing parts from reference TRBV28 and TRBJ1-1): DVKVTQSSRYLVKRTGEKVFLECVQDMDHENMFWYRQDPGLGLRLIYFSYDVKMKEKGDIPEGYSVSREKKERFSLILESASTNQTSMYLCASSPHAGSRDDTEAFFGQGTRLTVV.

CDR3 sequence: CASSVAQGRSEKLFF. Written as DNA, the CDR3 is TGTGCCAGCAGCGTAGCTCAGGGTCGTAGTGAAAAACTGTTTTTT. The chain carries TRBV9 and TRBJ1-4; perhaps TRBD1 as D (5 bases). V lost 0 bases to trimming and J lost 7 bases, with 13 bases between them. The CDR3 has 15 amino acids. Germline V gene lookup returns CDR1 SGDLS and CDR2 YYNGEE.